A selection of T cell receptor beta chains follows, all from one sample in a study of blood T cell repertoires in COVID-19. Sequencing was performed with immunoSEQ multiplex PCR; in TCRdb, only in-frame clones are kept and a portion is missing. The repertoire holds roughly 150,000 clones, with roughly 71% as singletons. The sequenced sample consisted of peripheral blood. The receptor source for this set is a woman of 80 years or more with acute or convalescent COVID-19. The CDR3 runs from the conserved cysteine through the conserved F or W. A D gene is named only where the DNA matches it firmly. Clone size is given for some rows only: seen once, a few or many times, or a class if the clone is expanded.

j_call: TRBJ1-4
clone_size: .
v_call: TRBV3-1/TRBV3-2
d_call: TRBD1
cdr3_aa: CASSQVGTGGEKLFF
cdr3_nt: TGTGCCAGCAGCCAAGTGGGGACAGGGGGAGAAAAACTGTTTTTT

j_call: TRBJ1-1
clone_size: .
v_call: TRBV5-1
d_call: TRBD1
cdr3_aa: CASSPGTGGTEAFF
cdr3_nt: TGCGCCAGCAGCCCCGGGACAGGGGGGACTGAAGCTTTCTTT

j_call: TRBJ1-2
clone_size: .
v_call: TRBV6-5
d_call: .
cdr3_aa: CASSYSGQIYGYTF
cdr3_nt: TGTGCCAGCAGTTATTCTGGACAGATCTATGGCTACACCTTC

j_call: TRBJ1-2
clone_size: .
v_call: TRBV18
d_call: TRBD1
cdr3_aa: CASSPLQGAQPYGYTF
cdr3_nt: TGTGCCAGCTCACCACTCCAGGGGGCCCAACCCTATGGCTACACCTTC

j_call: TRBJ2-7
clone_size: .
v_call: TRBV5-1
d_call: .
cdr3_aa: CASSLVGQIIYEQYF
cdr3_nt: TGCGCCAGCAGCTTGGTTGGGCAGATCATCTACGAGCAGTACTTC

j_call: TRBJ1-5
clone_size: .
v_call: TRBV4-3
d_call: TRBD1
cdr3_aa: CASSQETGGGQPQHF
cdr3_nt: TGCGCCAGCAGCCAAGAGACAGGGGGCGGACAGCCCCAGCATTTT

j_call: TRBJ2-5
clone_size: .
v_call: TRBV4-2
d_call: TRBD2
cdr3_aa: CASSQEERGWETQYF
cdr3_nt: TGTGCCAGCAGCCAAGAAGAGCGGGGGTGGGAGACCCAGTACTTC

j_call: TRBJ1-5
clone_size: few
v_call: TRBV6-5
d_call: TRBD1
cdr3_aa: CASRETGTSVQPQHF
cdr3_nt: TGTGCCAGCAGGGAGACAGGGACGAGTGTTCAGCCCCAGCATTTT

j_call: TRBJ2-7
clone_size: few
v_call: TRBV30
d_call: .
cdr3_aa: CAWSQDSYEQYF
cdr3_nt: TGTGCCTGGAGTCAGGACAGCTACGAGCAGTACTTC

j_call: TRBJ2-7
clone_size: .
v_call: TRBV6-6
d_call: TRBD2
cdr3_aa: CAISAGGPTYEQYF
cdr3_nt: TGTGCCATTTCAGCGGGAGGGCCAACCTACGAGCAGTACTTC

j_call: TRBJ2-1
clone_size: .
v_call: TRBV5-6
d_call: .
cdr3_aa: CASSLAGVGSYNEQFF
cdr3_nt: TGTGCCAGCAGCTTGGCCGGGGTAGGCTCCTACAATGAGCAGTTCTTC

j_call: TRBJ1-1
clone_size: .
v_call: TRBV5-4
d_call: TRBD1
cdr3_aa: CASSLVGTENTEAFF
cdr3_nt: TGTGCCAGCAGCTTGGTCGGGACAGAGAACACTGAAGCTTTCTTT

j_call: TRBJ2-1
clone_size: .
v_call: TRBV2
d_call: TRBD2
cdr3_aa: CASTERVAGGNEQFF
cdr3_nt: TGTGCCAGCACTGAAAGGGTAGCGGGGGGGAATGAGCAGTTCTTC

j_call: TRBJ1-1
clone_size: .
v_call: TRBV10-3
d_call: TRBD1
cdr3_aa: CAISDDRGRGRNTEAFF
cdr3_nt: TGTGCCATCAGTGATGACAGGGGCCGGGGACGGAACACTGAAGCTTTCTTT

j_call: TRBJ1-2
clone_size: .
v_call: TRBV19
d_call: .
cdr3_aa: CASSIGFDRSHGYTF
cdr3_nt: TGTGCCAGTAGTATTGGCTTCGACAGGTCGCATGGCTACACCTTC

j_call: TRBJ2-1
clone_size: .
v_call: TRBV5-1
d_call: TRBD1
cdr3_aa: CASSLVGTGVDEQFF
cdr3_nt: TGCGCCAGCAGCTTGGTAGGGACAGGGGTTGATGAGCAGTTCTTC

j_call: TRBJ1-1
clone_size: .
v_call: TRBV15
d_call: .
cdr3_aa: CATSRAPQGGGTEAFF
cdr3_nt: TGTGCCACCAGCAGGGCTCCCCAGGGAGGCGGCACTGAAGCTTTCTTT

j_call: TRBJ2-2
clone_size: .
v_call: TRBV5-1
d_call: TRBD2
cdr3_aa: CASSMETSGATGELFF
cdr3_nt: TGCGCCAGCAGCATGGAGACTAGCGGGGCCACCGGGGAGCTGTTTTTT

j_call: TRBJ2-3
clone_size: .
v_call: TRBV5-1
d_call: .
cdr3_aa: CASSGPTDTQYF
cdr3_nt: TGCGCCAGCAGCGGGCCGACCGATACGCAGTATTTT

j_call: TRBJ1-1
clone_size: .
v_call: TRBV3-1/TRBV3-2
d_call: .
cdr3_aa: CASRLSPSGADTEAFF
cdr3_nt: TGTGCCAGCAGACTAAGCCCTTCTGGGGCGGACACTGAAGCTTTCTTT

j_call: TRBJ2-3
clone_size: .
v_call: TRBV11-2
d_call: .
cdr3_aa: CASGRLVRSTDTQYF
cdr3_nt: TGTGCCAGCGGTCGACTAGTCAGAAGCACAGATACGCAGTATTTT

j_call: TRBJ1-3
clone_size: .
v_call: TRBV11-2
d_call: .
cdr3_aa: CASSLGGPTGNTIYF
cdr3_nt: TGTGCCAGCAGCTTAGGAGGCCCCACTGGAAACACCATATATTTT

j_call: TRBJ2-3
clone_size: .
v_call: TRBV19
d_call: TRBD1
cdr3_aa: CASQTGQGTDTQYF
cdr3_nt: TGTGCCAGTCAAACGGGACAGGGAACAGATACGCAGTATTTT

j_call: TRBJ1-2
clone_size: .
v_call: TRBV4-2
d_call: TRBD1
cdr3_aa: CASSQGQGTVYGYTF
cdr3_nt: TGTGCCAGCAGCCAAGGTCAGGGGACAGTCTATGGCTACACCTTC

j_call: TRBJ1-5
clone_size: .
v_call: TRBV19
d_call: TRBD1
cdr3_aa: CASSDRGGQPQHF
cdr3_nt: TGTGCCAGTAGCGACAGGGGAGGGCAGCCCCAGCATTTT

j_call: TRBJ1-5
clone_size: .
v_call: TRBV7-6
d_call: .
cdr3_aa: CASSLAPGQNANQPQHF
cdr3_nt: TGTGCCAGCAGCTTAGCGCCTGGGCAGAACGCGAATCAGCCCCAGCATTTT

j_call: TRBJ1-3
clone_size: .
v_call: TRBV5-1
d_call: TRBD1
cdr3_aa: CASSSRQGSFSGNTIYF
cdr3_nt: TGCGCCAGCAGCTCACGACAGGGGTCCTTCTCTGGAAACACCATATATTTT

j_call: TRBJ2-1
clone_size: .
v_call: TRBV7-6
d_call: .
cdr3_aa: CASSLETVSSYNEQFF
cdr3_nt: TGTGCCAGCAGCTTAGAGACAGTTAGCTCCTACAATGAGCAGTTCTTC

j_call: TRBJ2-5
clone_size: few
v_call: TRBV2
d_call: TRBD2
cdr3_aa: CATSPSGGAETQYF
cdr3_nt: TGTGCCACCTCCCCCAGCGGGGGGGCCGAGACCCAGTACTTC

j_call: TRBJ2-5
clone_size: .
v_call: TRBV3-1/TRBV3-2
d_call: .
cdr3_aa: CASSPEGTLRGFVYQETQYF
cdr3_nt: TGTGCCAGCAGTCCAGAAGGCACGTTGAGAGGATTCGTGTACCAAGAGACCCAGTACTTC

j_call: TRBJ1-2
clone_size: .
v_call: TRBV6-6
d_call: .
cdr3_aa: CASSYSLNYGYTF
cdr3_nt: TGTGCCAGCAGTTACTCGTTAAACTATGGCTACACCTTC

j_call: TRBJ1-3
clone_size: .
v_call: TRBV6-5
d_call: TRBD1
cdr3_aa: CASSLQTGSGNTIYF
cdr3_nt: TGTGCCAGCAGTCTCCAGACAGGGTCTGGAAACACCATATATTTT

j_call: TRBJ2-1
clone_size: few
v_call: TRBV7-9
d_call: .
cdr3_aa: CASSLTPGLIYNEQFF
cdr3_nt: TGTGCCAGCAGCTTAACCCCGGGACTCATCTACAATGAGCAGTTCTTC

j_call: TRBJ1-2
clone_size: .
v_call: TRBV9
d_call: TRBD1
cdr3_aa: CASSVGRQGSGKGYTF
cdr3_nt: TGTGCCAGCAGCGTAGGGCGACAGGGATCAGGTAAGGGCTACACCTTC

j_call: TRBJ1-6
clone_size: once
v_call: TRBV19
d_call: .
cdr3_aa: CASSRRGDNSPLHF
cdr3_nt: TGTGCCAGTAGTAGGCGGGGGGATAATTCACCCCTCCACTTT

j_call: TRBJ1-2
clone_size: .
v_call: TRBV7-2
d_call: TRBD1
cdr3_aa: CASSSRTGEYGYTF
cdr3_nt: TGTGCCAGCAGCTCCAGGACAGGGGAATATGGCTACACCTTC

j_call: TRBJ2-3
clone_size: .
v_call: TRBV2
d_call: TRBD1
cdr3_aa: CASSEGTGDSTDTQYF
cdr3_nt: TGTGCCAGCAGTGAAGGGACAGGGGATAGCACAGATACGCAGTATTTT

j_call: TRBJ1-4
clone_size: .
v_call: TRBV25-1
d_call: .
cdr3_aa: CASSPAGGTKDGEKLFF
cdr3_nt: TGTGCCAGCAGTCCCGCCGGGGGGACCAAGGACGGTGAAAAACTGTTTTTT

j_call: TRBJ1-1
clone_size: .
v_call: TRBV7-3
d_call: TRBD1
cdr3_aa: CASSSGTANTEAFF
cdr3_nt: TGTGCCAGCAGCTCCGGGACAGCTAACACTGAAGCTTTCTTT

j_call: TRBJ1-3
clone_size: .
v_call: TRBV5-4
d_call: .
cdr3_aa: CASSLGDSFSGNTIYF
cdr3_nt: TGTGCCAGCAGCTTGGGAGACAGCTTCTCTGGAAACACCATATATTTT

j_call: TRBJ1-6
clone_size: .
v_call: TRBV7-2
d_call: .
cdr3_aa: CASSTGTRNSPLHF
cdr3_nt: TGTGCCTCCTCGACAGGTACAAGAAATTCACCCCTCCACTTT

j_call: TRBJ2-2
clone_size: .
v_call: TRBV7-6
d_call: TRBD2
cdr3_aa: CASSLWTSGVTGELFF
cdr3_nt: TGTGCCAGCAGCTTATGGACTAGCGGGGTCACCGGGGAGCTGTTTTTT

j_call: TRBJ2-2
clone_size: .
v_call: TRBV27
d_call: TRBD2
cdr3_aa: CASSTMTSGVANTGELFF
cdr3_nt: TGTGCCAGCAGTACAATGACTAGCGGGGTAGCGAACACCGGGGAGCTGTTTTTT